Reported below is one T cell receptor beta chain. This specimen comes from a study of blood T cell repertoires in COVID-19. CDR1 is SGHVS, CDR2 FQNEAQ, per germline. The length of the CDR3 is 15 residues. Losses at the gene ends were 5 bases for V and 4 bases for J; bases not matched to a gene: 8. Some clones are missing from TCRdb's copy, which holds only in-frame ones; the method was immunoSEQ multiplex PCR. The sample has around 94,000 clones; about 85% are singletons. The receptor comes from a woman aged 45-65 years with COVID-19, enrolled during active disease. The sample comprised peripheral blood. J is TRBJ1-3 and V is TRBV7-8; 7 bases fit TRBD1. The CDR3 reads CASSAYRGSGNTIYF. As DNA, the CDR3 is TGTGCCAGCAGCGCATACAGGGGATCCGGAAACACCATATATTTT.